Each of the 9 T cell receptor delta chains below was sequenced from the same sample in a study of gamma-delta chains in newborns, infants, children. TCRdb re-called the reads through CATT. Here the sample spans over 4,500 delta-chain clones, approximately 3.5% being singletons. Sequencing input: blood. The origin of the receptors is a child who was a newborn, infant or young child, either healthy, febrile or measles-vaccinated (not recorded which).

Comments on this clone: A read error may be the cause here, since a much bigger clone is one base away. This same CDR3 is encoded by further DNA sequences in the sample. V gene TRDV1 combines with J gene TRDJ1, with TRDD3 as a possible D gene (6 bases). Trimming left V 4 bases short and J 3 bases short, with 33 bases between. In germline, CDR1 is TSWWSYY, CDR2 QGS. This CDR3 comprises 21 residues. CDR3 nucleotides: TGTGCTCTTGGGGGACTAAGAGTCGTACTGGGCGATACTAGGGAGGCCGATAAACTCATCTTT. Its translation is CALGGLRVVLGDTREADKLIF.

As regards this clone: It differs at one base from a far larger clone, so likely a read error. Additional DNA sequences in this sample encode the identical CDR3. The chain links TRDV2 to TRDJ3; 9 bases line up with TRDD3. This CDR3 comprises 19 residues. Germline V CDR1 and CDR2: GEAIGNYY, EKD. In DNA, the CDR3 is TGTGCTTGTGATACGTACTGGGGGAACAGCTCCTGGGACACCCGACAGATGTTTTTC. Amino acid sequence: CACDTYWGNSSWDTRQMFF.

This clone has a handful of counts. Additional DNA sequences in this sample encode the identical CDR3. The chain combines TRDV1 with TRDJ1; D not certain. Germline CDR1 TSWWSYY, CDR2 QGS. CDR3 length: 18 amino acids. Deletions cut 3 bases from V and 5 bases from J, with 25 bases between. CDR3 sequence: CALGELRGIPPIRDKLIF. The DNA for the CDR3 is TGTGCTCTTGGGGAGCTCCGAGGTATACCCCCAATCAGAGATAAACTCATCTTT.

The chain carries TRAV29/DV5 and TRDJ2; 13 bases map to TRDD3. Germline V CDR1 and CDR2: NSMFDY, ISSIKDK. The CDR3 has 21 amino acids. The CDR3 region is CSEIGIWPLYWGIRRAAQLFF. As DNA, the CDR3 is TGTTCCGAAATCGGAATTTGGCCGCTCTACTGGGGGATACGGAGGGCAGCACAACTCTTCTTT.

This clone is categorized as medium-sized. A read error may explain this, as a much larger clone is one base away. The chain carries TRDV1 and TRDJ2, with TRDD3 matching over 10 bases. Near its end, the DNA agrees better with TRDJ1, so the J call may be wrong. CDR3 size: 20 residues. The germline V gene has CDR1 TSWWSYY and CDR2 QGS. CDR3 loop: CALGNPIPTKGDTLTAQLIF. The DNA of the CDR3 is TGTGCTCTTGGGAACCCGATTCCTACAAAGGGGGATACGCTGACAGCACAACTCATCTTT.

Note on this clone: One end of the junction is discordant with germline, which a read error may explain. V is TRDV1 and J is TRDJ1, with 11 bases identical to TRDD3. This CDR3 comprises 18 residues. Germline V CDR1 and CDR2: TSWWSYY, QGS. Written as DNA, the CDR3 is TGTGCTCTTGGGGAACTGGTTAGTTACTGGGGGATAACCGATCAACTCATCTTT. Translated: CALGELVSYWGITDQLIF.

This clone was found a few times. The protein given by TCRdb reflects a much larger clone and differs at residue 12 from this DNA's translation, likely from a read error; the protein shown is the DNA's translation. In DNA, the CDR3 is TGTGCTCTTGGGGAACTGGTACTGGGCACCGATAGACTCATCTTT. Translation: CALGELVLGTDRLIF. The rearrangement uses TRDV1 and TRDJ1; the D gene is possibly TRDD3 (6 bases). This CDR3 spans 15 amino acids. Germline lookup yields CDR1 TSWWSYY and CDR2 QGS.

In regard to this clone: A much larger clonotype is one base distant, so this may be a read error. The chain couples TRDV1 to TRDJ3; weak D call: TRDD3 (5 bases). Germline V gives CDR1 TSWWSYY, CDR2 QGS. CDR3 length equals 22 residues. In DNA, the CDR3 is TGTGCTCTTGGGGAACCCCCTTATCGGCGGGCCCCGAGCTCCTGGGACGCCCGACAGATGTTTTTC. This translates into CALGEPPYRRAPSSWDARQMFF.

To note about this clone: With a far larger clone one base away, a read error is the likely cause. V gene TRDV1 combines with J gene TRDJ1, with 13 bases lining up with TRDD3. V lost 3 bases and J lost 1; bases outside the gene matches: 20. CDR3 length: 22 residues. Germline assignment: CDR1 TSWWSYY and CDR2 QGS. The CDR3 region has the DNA TGTGCTCTTGGGGAGTTAGAGGCCTTCCTACAACTGGGGGATACGGCCACCGATAAACTCATCTTT. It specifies CALGELEAFLQLGDTATDKLIF.